These 25 T cell receptor beta chains came from one sample sequenced in a study of control samples from healthy donors and cancer patients. Data came from immunoSEQ multiplex PCR; TCRdb stores just in-frame clones and leaves some out. This sample yields 75,000 to 95,000 clones, of which around 90% are seen a single time; about 8.6% belongs to the top ten. Sequencing was done on a sample of PBMCs. These receptor sequences come from a woman aged 45 to 65 with colorectal cancer.

The chain has TRBV6-5 and TRBJ1-5, with a possible D match to TRBD1 (6 bases). In germline, CDR1 is MNHEY, CDR2 SVGAGI. The germline V and J ends were trimmed by 2 bases and 11 bases, with 16 bases remaining between them. CDR3 size: 14 residues. The CDR3 nucleotides read TGTGCCAGCAGTTACGCCCGACAGGTCAGGGCCCAGCATTTT. It yields the protein CASSYARQVRAQHF.

This chain joins TRBV10-3 and TRBJ1-5; D perhaps matches TRBD1 (5 bases). This CDR3 is 16 amino acids long. Per the germline V gene, CDR1 is ENHRY and CDR2 is SYGVKD. The V end was cut by 0 bases, the J end by 4 bases, with 13 bases between. The CDR3 loop is CAISESGTGPNQPQHF. The CDR3 DNA reads TGTGCCATCAGTGAGTCTGGCACAGGACCAAATCAGCCCCAGCATTTT.

This clone has only a few counts. The V call is TRBV9, the J call TRBJ2-2; D gene uncertain. V was clipped by 5 bases and J by 6 bases, with 8 bases between them. Per the germline V gene, CDR1 is SGDLS and CDR2 is YYNGEE. The CDR3 loop spans 12 amino acids. This chain's CDR3 is CASSTPPGELFF. The CDR3 DNA reads as TGTGCCAGCAGTACCCCCCCCGGGGAGCTGTTTTTT.

J is TRBJ1-2 and V is TRBV5-4, with D tentatively TRBD1 (6 bases). V dropped 1 base and J dropped 5 bases, with 15 bases sitting between them. This CDR3 comprises 15 residues. Per germline, CDR1 SGHNT and CDR2 YYREEE (reference sequence). The CDR3 nucleotides are TGTGCCAGCAGCTTGACCGACGGGGGCAGGTATGGCTACACCTTC. The encoded protein is CASSLTDGGRYGYTF.

V usage is TRBV18 and J usage is TRBJ2-3; D gene unclear. Between the trimmed V and J ends, which lost 8 bases and 4 bases, there was a span of 10 bases. This CDR3 region has 12 residues. Germline CDR1 reads KGHSH; CDR2 reads LQKENI. CDR3 residues: CASTRSPDTQYF. For the CDR3, the DNA is TGTGCCAGCACACGATCGCCAGATACGCAGTATTTT.

The rearrangement joins TRBV12-5 to TRBJ2-3; TRBD2 agrees at 11 bases. The CDR3 runs to 16 residues. Germline V gene sequence: CDR1 LGHNT, CDR2 FRNRAP. After removal of 3 bases from V and 0 bases from J, the junction contained 2 bases not matched to a gene. The CDR3 sequence is CASGFSGGDSTDTQYF. For the CDR3, the DNA is TGTGCTAGTGGTTTTAGCGGGGGGGACAGCACAGATACGCAGTATTTT.

This clone has only one observation. This rearrangement joins TRBV14 to TRBJ1-6; possibly TRBD1 for D (5 bases). V lost 0 bases, J lost 4 bases, and 7 bases lay in between. In germline, CDR1 is SGHDN, CDR2 FVKESK. The CDR3 consists of 15 residues. The CDR3 is CASSQEGRYNSPLHF. In nucleotides, the CDR3 is TGTGCCAGCAGCCAAGAGGGGCGGTATAATTCACCCCTCCACTTT.

The V and J genes are TRBV7-2 and TRBJ2-3, with TRBD1 as a possible D gene (6 bases). Trimming took off 5 bases at V and 2 bases at J, with 11 bases between the two ends. CDR1 and CDR2 (germline): SGHTA, FQGNSA. This CDR3 comprises 14 residues. For the CDR3, the DNA is TGTGCCAGCAGCCCTAGGACAGACACAGATACGCAGTATTTT. The encoded protein is CASSPRTDTDTQYF.

V is TRBV13 and J is TRBJ1-2, with TRBD1 identical over 7 bases. This CDR3 comprises 13 residues. V was pared by 6 bases and J by 6 bases, with 7 bases of the junction left unmatched. The V gene's germline CDR1 is PRHDT and CDR2 FYEKMQ (reference sequence). CDR3 coding DNA: TGTGCCAGCAGTCCCCTCAGGGGGAATGGCTACACCTTC. This encodes CASSPLRGNGYTF. Complete variable domain (other parts from reference TRBV13 and TRBJ1-2): AAGVIQSPRHLIKEKRETATLKCYPIPRHDTVYWYQQGPGQDPQFLISFYEKMQSDKGSIPDRFSAQQFSDYHSELNMSSLELGDSALYFCASSPLRGNGYTFGSGTRLTVV.

V usage is TRBV15 and J usage is TRBJ1-5, with D possibly TRBD1 on 5 matching bases. This CDR3 has 17 residues. Germline-derived CDR1 and CDR2 are LNHNV and YYDKDF (reference sequence). The V end lost 5 bases, the J end lost 2 bases, and 19 bases lay between the germline ends. The CDR3 nucleotides are TGTGCCACCAGCCATCAGGCAGGGCAGAATGGCAATCAGCCCCAGCATTTT. Residues: CATSHQAGQNGNQPQHF.

This clone was counted a single time. The chain carries TRBV7-2 and TRBJ2-1; D possibly corresponds to TRBD2 (6 bases). The CDR3 runs 13 residues. The germline V and J ends were trimmed by 5 bases and 12 bases, with 17 bases remaining between them. The germline V gene encodes CDR1 SGHTA and CDR2 FQGNSA. CDR3 DNA: TGTGCCAGCAGCGGGGACTCGGCCTATGGGCAGTTCTTC. This encodes CASSGDSAYGQFF.

The chain joins TRBV3-1 (or the pseudogene TRBV3-2) to TRBJ1-3, with D uncertain. This CDR3 is built from 15 residues. Germline CDR1 and CDR2: LGHDT and YNNKEL (reference sequence). V lost 1 base to trimming and J lost 4 bases, with 11 bases between them. CDR3 residues: CASSQVMGRGNTIYF. Written as DNA, the CDR3 is TGTGCCAGCAGCCAAGTCATGGGGAGGGGAAACACCATATATTTT.

J is TRBJ2-2 and V is TRBV19; D might be TRBD1 (5 bases). Germline V CDR1 and CDR2: LNHDA, SQIVND (reference sequence). This CDR3 region has 14 residues. Between the trimmed V and J ends, which lost 4 bases and 2 bases, there was a span of 8 bases. The CDR3 sequence: CASSTRVNTGELFF. CDR3 DNA sequence: TGTGCCAGTAGTACCAGGGTCAACACCGGGGAGCTGTTTTTT.

The chain employs TRBV5-8 and TRBJ2-3, with 9 bases matching TRBD2. The CDR3 is made up of 15 amino acids. From germline, CDR1 is SGHTS and CDR2 YDEGEE. The ends lost 3 bases at V and 2 bases at J; junction bases unmatched: 4. CDR3 bases: TGTGCCAGCAGCTGGGCTAGCGGGAACACAGATACGCAGTATTTT. It is translated as CASSWASGNTDTQYF. The full variable domain, in which reference TRBV5-8 and TRBJ2-3 provide the parts outside the CDR3, is EAGVTQSPTHLIKTRGQQATLRCSPISGHTSVYWYQQALGLGLQFLLWYDEGEERNRGNFPPRFSGRQFPNYSSELNVNALELEDSALYLCASSWASGNTDTQYFGPGTRLTVL.

This chain links TRBV25-1 with TRBJ2-4; the D gene is possibly TRBD1 (6 bases). Trimming cost V 3 bases and J 6 bases, with 9 bases left between them. The CDR3 length is 13 residues. Per germline, CDR1 MGHDK and CDR2 SYGVNS. This CDR3 is CASSEDSLNIQYF. CDR3 nucleotide sequence: TGTGCCAGCAGTGAGGACAGTTTAAACATTCAGTACTTC.

This clone occurred a few times. This chain joins TRBV7-9 and TRBJ1-1, with 7 nucleotides matching TRBD1. The length of the CDR3 is 14 residues. Unmatched junction bases numbered 4, after V lost 5 bases and J lost 1 base. The germline CDR1 and CDR2 sequences are SEHNR and FQNEAQ (reference sequence). DNA for the CDR3: TGTGCCAGCAGCATAGGACAGGAGAACACTGAAGCTTTCTTT. Protein product: CASSIGQENTEAFF.

J is TRBJ2-7 and V is TRBV7-2, with D perhaps matching TRBD1 (6 bases). From germline, CDR1 is SGHTA and CDR2 FQGNSA. The CDR3 sequence is 15 residues long. With 4 bases removed from V and 2 bases from J, the gap between germline ends came to 15 bases. CDR3 in DNA: TGTGCCAGCAGCTCCGGGACACTGATGCCCTACGAGCAGTACGTC. It codes for CASSSGTLMPYEQYV.

The chain carries TRBV7-2 and TRBJ1-4; 7 bases line up with TRBD1. The CDR3 sequence is 15 residues long. V shed 5 bases and J 6 bases; nucleotides not matched to a gene: 9. Germline CDR1 is SGHTA and CDR2 is FQGNSA. CDR3: CASSPPGQLYEKLFF. CDR3 coding DNA: TGTGCCAGCAGCCCACCGGGACAGCTGTATGAAAAACTGTTTTTT. The full variable domain, in which reference TRBV7-2 and TRBJ1-4 provide the parts outside the CDR3, is GAGVSQSPSNKVTEKGKDVELRCDPISGHTALYWYRQSLGQGLEFLIYFQGNSAPDKSGLPSDRFSAERTGGSVSTLTIQRTQQEDSAVYLCASSPPGQLYEKLFFGSGTQLSVL.

The rearrangement links TRBV3-1 (or the pseudogene TRBV3-2) to TRBJ1-2, with D maybe TRBD1 (6 bases). Germline V lookup: CDR1 LGHDT, CDR2 YNNKEL (reference sequence). V was shortened by 0 bases and J by 5 bases, with 7 bases between the two germline ends. There are 13 residues in the CDR3. The CDR3 protein is CASSQEQGYGYTF. The CDR3 DNA reads TGTGCCAGCAGCCAAGAGCAGGGGTATGGCTACACCTTC.

The chain employs TRBV7-3 and TRBJ2-2, with 7 bases matching TRBD1. Germline CDR1 reads SGHTA; CDR2 reads FQGTGA. With V trimmed by 5 bases and J by 4 bases, 7 bases remained unmatched. The CDR3 runs to 15 residues. CDR3 bases: TGTGCCAGCAGCAAAGGGACAGCGATCACCGGGGAGCTGTTTTTT. As protein: CASSKGTAITGELFF.

The chain is built from TRBV27 and TRBJ2-5, with D possibly TRBD1 on 5 matching bases. Germline V gene lookup returns CDR1 MNHEY and CDR2 SMNVEV (reference sequence). The CDR3 covers 15 residues. V was cut by 6 bases and J by 5 bases, with 19 bases left in between. CDR3 in DNA: TGTGCCAGCAGGATGGGGCTAGTGGTTGGGGAGACCCAGTACTTC. Its translation: CASRMGLVVGETQYF.

This clone showed up just once. This chain links TRBV3-1 (or the pseudogene TRBV3-2) with TRBJ2-5; D not certain. This CDR3 has 13 residues. CDR1 and CDR2 from the germline V gene are LGHDT and YNNKEL (reference sequence). V lost 1 base and J 4 bases, leaving 7 bases between the germline ends. This CDR3 reads CASSQVWGETQYF. The CDR3 nucleotides are TGTGCCAGCAGCCAAGTTTGGGGAGAGACCCAGTACTTC.

The chain links TRBV4-1 to TRBJ1-6; D not resolved. The CDR3 spans 15 residues. V was cut by 1 base and J by 0 bases, with 4 bases left in between. CDR1 is MGHRA and CDR2 is YSYEKL in the germline V gene. The chain's CDR3 is CASSQGGSYNSPLHF. CDR3 coding DNA: TGCGCCAGCAGCCAAGGAGGCTCCTATAATTCACCCCTCCACTTT.

The gene calls are TRBV19 and TRBJ1-5; D is undetermined. Germline assignment: CDR1 LNHDA and CDR2 SQIVND (reference sequence). The CDR3 extends over 14 amino acids. The germline V and J ends were trimmed by 7 bases and 9 bases, with 19 bases remaining between them. The CDR3 region is CASKDSQFSGPQHF. CDR3 sequence (DNA): TGTGCCAGTAAGGACTCCCAATTTTCTGGGCCCCAGCATTTT. The complete variable domain, with remaining parts taken from reference TRBV19 and TRBJ1-5, reads DGGITQSPKYLFRKEGQNVTLSCEQNLNHDAMYWYRQDPGQGLRLIYYSQIVNDFQKGDIAEGYSVSREKKESFPLTVTSAQKNPTAFYLCASKDSQFSGPQHFGDGTRLSIL.

A single count supports this clone. V and J are TRBV27 and TRBJ2-1; no definite D call. The CDR3 covers 13 residues. Germline loops: CDR1 MNHEY, CDR2 SMNVEV (reference sequence). The V gene lost 8 bases and the J gene lost 8 bases, with 16 bases spanning the gap. The CDR3 bases are TGTGCCAGCTCCGGGCCAATTCGGGATGAGCAGTTCTTC. Translating it yields CASSGPIRDEQFF.